A selection of T cell receptor beta chains follows, all from one sample in a study of T-cell reconstitution after alpha-beta-depleted transplantation in children. MiXCR was run by TCRdb on the PCR reads, yielding one entry per CDR3 protein. The data contain roughly 500,000 distinct CDR3 sequences, about 16% of them seen just once; the ten biggest clones take up roughly 3.3%. The input for sequencing was PBMCs from the stem cell graft donor, taken from the stem cell graft. Receptors were obtained from a human donor who donated a stem cell graft to a child with acute lymphoblastic leukemia. The CDR3 runs from the conserved cysteine through the conserved F or W. The order of the fields is D gene, J gene, CDR3 length, V gene, clone size, CDR3 protein, CDR3 DNA. The D gene is left open where the match is weak. Some rows mark clone size as missing; the rest say once, few, many or name a class of expanded clone.

>-|TRBJ2-4|15|TRBV12-3/TRBV12-4|few
CASSSDGLAKNIQYF
TGTGCCAGCAGCTCCGACGGACTAGCCAAAAACATTCAGTACTTC
>TRBD2|TRBJ2-1|17|TRBV27|-
CASSGTSGKGFYNEQFF
TGTGCCAGTTCCGGGACTAGCGGGAAGGGTTTCTACAATGAGCAGTTCTTC
>TRBD2|TRBJ2-1|19|TRBV28|-
CASSEGLADIWSSYNEQFF
TGTGCCAGCTCGGAAGGGCTAGCGGACATCTGGAGCTCCTACAATGAGCAGTTCTTC
>-|TRBJ2-1|14|TRBV5-6|few
CASSLGSGYGEQFF
TGTGCCAGCAGCTTGGGGTCAGGGTATGGTGAGCAGTTCTTC
>TRBD1|TRBJ2-1|14|TRBV5-1|-
CASSPGQGLNEQFF
TGCGCCAGCAGCCCGGGACAGGGGCTAAATGAGCAGTTCTTC
>-|TRBJ2-5|14|TRBV7-9|few
CASSLFLVVETQYF
TGTGCCAGCAGCTTATTTCTGGTTGTAGAGACCCAGTACTTC
>TRBD2|TRBJ2-1|15|TRBV7-2|-
CASSLVTSGYNEQFF
TGTGCCAGCAGCTTAGTTACTAGCGGCTACAATGAGCAGTTCTTC
>TRBD1|TRBJ2-1|11|TRBV29-1|-
CSVSRDRGQFF
TGCAGCGTCAGCCGGGACAGGGGGCAGTTCTTC
>TRBD2|TRBJ2-7|15|TRBV12-3/TRBV12-4|-
CASSNSGRAIYEQYF
TGTGCCAGCAGTAATAGCGGGAGGGCAATTTACGAGCAGTACTTC
>-|TRBJ2-3|15|TRBV7-9|few
CASSSSGATTDTQYF
TGTGCCAGCAGCTCTTCAGGGGCCACGACAGATACGCAGTATTTT
>-|TRBJ2-7|15|TRBV7-8|-
CASSFSPWGSYEQYF
TGTGCCAGCAGTTTTTCCCCCTGGGGATCCTACGAGCAGTACTTC
>-|TRBJ2-3|14|TRBV7-9|-
CASRNPPSTDTQYF
TGTGCCAGCAGAAACCCCCCTAGCACAGATACGCAGTATTTT
>-|TRBJ2-1|13|TRBV29-1|-
CSVEDRGINEQFF
TGCAGCGTTGAAGACCGCGGAATCAATGAGCAGTTCTTC
>TRBD1|TRBJ1-1|16|TRBV9|-
CASSVYPGRGSTEAFF
TGTGCCAGCAGCGTATACCCGGGCAGGGGGAGTACTGAAGCTTTCTTT
>TRBD1|TRBJ2-7|14|TRBV4-1|few
CASSTRTGLDEQYF
TGCGCCAGCAGCACCCGGACAGGGTTGGACGAGCAGTACTTC
>-|TRBJ1-2|15|TRBV5-1|-
CASGHSGTEYFGYTF
TGCGCCAGCGGTCACTCCGGGACCGAGTATTTCGGCTACACCTTC
>-|TRBJ2-2|15|TRBV9|-
CASSPNDLNTGELFF
TGTGCCAGCAGCCCAAACGATTTAAACACCGGGGAGCTGTTTTTT
>TRBD2|TRBJ2-2|16|TRBV24-1|-
CATSAPGGDFTGELFF
TGTGCCACCAGTGCCCCTGGGGGGGATTTCACCGGGGAGCTGTTTTTT
>-|TRBJ2-3|19|TRBV21-1|-
CASISGGDAGGSGTDTQYF
TGTGCCAGCATCTCAGGGGGTGACGCGGGAGGAAGTGGCACAGATACGCAGTATTTT
>TRBD2|TRBJ2-7|14|TRBV12-3/TRBV12-4|-
CASRSRGDTYEQYF
TGTGCCAGCAGAAGTCGGGGGGATACCTACGAGCAGTACTTC
>-|TRBJ2-2|16|TRBV19|few
CASSIGIRTVTGELFF
TGTGCCAGTAGTATAGGCATTCGGACAGTCACCGGGGAGCTGTTTTTT
>TRBD1|TRBJ1-2|14|TRBV12-3/TRBV12-4|-
CASSSTGVPYGYTF
TGTGCCAGCAGTTCAACAGGGGTCCCCTATGGCTACACCTTC
>-|TRBJ2-1|15|TRBV5-1|few
CASSLGGDWYNEQFF
TGCGCCAGCAGCTTAGGTGGGGACTGGTACAATGAGCAGTTCTTC
>-|TRBJ2-3|14|TRBV12-3/TRBV12-4|-
CASSSQRIPDTQYF
TGTGCCAGCAGTTCCCAGCGGATTCCAGATACGCAGTATTTT
>TRBD2|TRBJ2-1|16|TRBV5-1|few
CASSLVLAGGSGEQFF
TGCGCCAGCAGCTTGGTCCTAGCGGGAGGGAGTGGTGAGCAGTTCTTC
>TRBD2|TRBJ2-2|15|TRBV5-1|few
CASRMGGSNTGELFF
TGCGCCAGCCGCATGGGAGGGTCGAACACCGGGGAGCTGTTTTTT
>-|TRBJ2-7|12|TRBV5-5|few
CASGQGVYEQYF
TGTGCCAGCGGCCAGGGTGTCTACGAGCAGTACTTC
>-|TRBJ2-2|16|TRBV9|few
CASSPAGTENTGELFF
TGTGCCAGCAGCCCCGCCGGGACGGAAAACACCGGGGAGCTGTTTTTT
>TRBD1|TRBJ1-2|13|TRBV4-1|few
CASRETGAYGYTF
TGCGCCAGCAGAGAGACAGGGGCCTATGGCTACACCTTC
>-|TRBJ1-1|14|TRBV27|many
CASSLSVGNTEAFF
TGTGCCAGCAGTTTATCGGTAGGAAACACTGAAGCTTTCTTT
>TRBD1|TRBJ2-1|14|TRBV29-1|-
CSVERTGPYNEQFF
TGCAGCGTTGAAAGGACAGGGCCTTACAATGAGCAGTTCTTC
>-|TRBJ1-2|15|TRBV5-1|few
CASSRDTGGYYGYTF
TGCGCCAGCAGCCGGGACACAGGAGGGTACTATGGCTACACCTTC
>-|TRBJ2-7|16|TRBV9|few
CASSVGERGDPYEQYF
TGTGCCAGCAGCGTAGGGGAGAGGGGCGATCCCTACGAGCAGTACTTC
>TRBD1|TRBJ1-1|20|TRBV10-2|-
CASRSQFSRGQLDENTEAFF
TGCGCCAGCAGATCCCAGTTCTCAAGGGGGCAATTGGATGAAAACACTGAAGCTTTCTTT
>TRBD2|TRBJ2-1|13|TRBV6-1|-
CASRTSGINEQFF
TGTGCCAGCAGGACTAGCGGGATTAATGAGCAGTTCTTC
>-|TRBJ2-1|16|TRBV4-1|-
CASSQGSQSSYNEQFF
TGCGCCAGCAGCCAAGGGAGTCAGTCTTCCTACAATGAGCAGTTCTTC
>-|TRBJ2-7|14|TRBV5-1|-
CASSLTWGDYEQYF
TGCGCCAGCAGCTTAACCTGGGGGGACTACGAGCAGTACTTC
>-|TRBJ2-2|14|TRBV7-8|-
CASTLGEITGELFF
TGTGCCAGCACCCTAGGAGAAATCACCGGGGAGCTGTTTTTT
>TRBD2|TRBJ2-1|17|TRBV7-3|-
CASSSALLAGGGNEQFF
TGTGCCAGCAGCTCTGCCCTACTAGCGGGAGGGGGGAATGAGCAGTTCTTC
>-|TRBJ1-2|16|TRBV15|-
CATSRDYTKQGRGYTF
TGTGCCACCAGCCGAGATTATACCAAACAAGGGAGGGGCTACACCTTC
>-|TRBJ1-3|14|TRBV12-3/TRBV12-4|-
CASSFGGAWDTIYF
TGTGCCAGCAGTTTCGGGGGGGCATGGGACACCATATATTTT